This T cell receptor beta chain emerged from a study of early T cells in non-severe SARS-CoV-2 infection. The overall study: Chains stayed unpaired after sequencing of bulk RNA from unsorted whole blood.

Individual cDNA molecules received unique molecular identifiers during library preparation. TCRdb re-called the 5' RACE reads with MiXCR, one entry per CDR3 protein. The table lists around 70,000 distinct CDR3 sequences, 9% to 15% of them singletons, with approximately 3.9% in the top ten. This clonotype was observed at least ten times. The germline V and J ends were trimmed by 4 bases and 0 bases, with 10 bases remaining between them. Germline V CDR1 and CDR2: LGHNA, YNFKEQ. The CDR3 covers 15 residues. This receptor was identified in an adult who was a healthcare worker with PCR-confirmed SARS-CoV-2 infection or an uninfected control (not recorded which). V gene TRBV4-2 combines with J gene TRBJ2-1; D is possibly TRBD2 (6 bases). The sequenced sample consisted of whole blood. In DNA, the CDR3 is TGTGCCAGCAGCCCGAGACTAGGCTCCTACAATGAGCAGTTCTTC. Residues: CASSPRLGSYNEQFF.